The sequence of this T cell receptor (beta chain) was determined in a study of beta chain features in type 1 diabetes. Isolated RNA was reverse transcribed in full, so expressed TCRB transcripts were sequenced. Repertoires were generated with immunoSEQ multiplex PCR, while TCRdb's copy carries only in-frame clones and drops some. Among over 120,000 clones listed, around 13% were seen once. Comment on this clone: Its antigen is still unknown.

The germline CDR1 and CDR2 sequences are MNHEY and SMNVEV (reference sequence). This CDR3 is built from 16 residues. Trimming left V 0 bases short and J 4 bases short, with 12 bases between. Each of the sorted populations had a purity greater than 98%. The study, taken as a whole, reports: All four CD4+ subsets of Type 1 diabetes patients contained TCRB CDR3s that were moderately but significantly shorter.

This clonotype originated in a man younger than 35 with type 1 diabetes. The sequenced sample consisted of central memory CD4+ T cells from blood. The chain combines TRBV27 with TRBJ2-2; D remains ambiguous. CDR3 loop: CASSLSWGFGTGELFF. The CDR3 region has the DNA TGTGCCAGCAGTTTATCGTGGGGTTTCGGCACCGGGGAGCTGTTTTTT.